The 30 T cell receptor beta chains listed next were all sequenced from one sample in a study of blood T cell repertoires in COVID-19. TCRdb keeps only in-frame clones here, not all; method: immunoSEQ multiplex PCR. The table includes about 160,000 clones, around three quarters detected once. Input material: peripheral blood. Source of these receptors: a man in his sixties with acute or convalescent COVID-19.

For the CDR3, the DNA is TGTGCCAGCTCGCTCTTCGGCGGGGGGGCCAGTGGTACGCAGTATTTT. It encodes CASSLFGGGASGTQYF. The chain employs TRBV18 and TRBJ2-3; 9 bases are shared with TRBD2. J was trimmed by 8 bases and V by 6 bases; bases with no gene match: 15. The germline V gene has CDR1 KGHSH and CDR2 LQKENI. CDR3 length: 16 residues.

The V call is TRBV7-8, the J call TRBJ1-5, with D hard to call. The V gene lost 1 base and the J gene lost 3 bases, with 16 bases spanning the gap. This CDR3 has 17 amino acids. The germline CDR1 and CDR2 sequences are SGHVS and FQNEAQ. The DNA for the CDR3 is TGTGCCAGCAGCTTAGGTCGGCTCCCGGCGGTCAATCAGCCCCAGCATTTT. This sequence encodes CASSLGRLPAVNQPQHF. Looking up the rest from reference TRBV7-8 and TRBJ1-5 gives the full variable domain: GAGVSQSPRYKVAKRGQDVALRCDPISGHVSLFWYQQALGQGPEFLTYFQNEAQLDKSGLPSDRFFAERPEGSVSTLKIQRTQQEDSAVYLCASSLGRLPAVNQPQHFGDGTRLSIL.

This chain links TRBV5-6 with TRBJ1-2; the match to TRBD1 covers 8 bases. This CDR3 comprises 13 residues. J lost 8 bases, V lost 2 bases, and 5 bases had no gene match. Germline loops: CDR1 SGHDT, CDR2 YYEEEE. The CDR3: CASSLGQGSGYTF. The DNA for the CDR3 is TGTGCCAGCAGCTTAGGACAGGGTAGCGGCTACACCTTC.

The chain carries TRBV27 and TRBJ1-2, with 12 bases identical to TRBD1. V was clipped by 5 bases and J by 8 bases; unmatched bases: 9. Germline values: CDR1 MNHEY, CDR2 SMNVEV (reference sequence). The CDR3 sequence is 15 residues long. The CDR3 DNA is TGTGCCAGCAGTCCTACTGCCGGGACAGGGGGCGGCTACACCTTC. This codes for CASSPTAGTGGGYTF.

The J gene is TRBJ2-7, the V gene TRBV5-8; D is ambiguous. This CDR3 comprises 12 residues. Germline CDR1 SGHTS, CDR2 YDEGEE. Deletions cut 2 bases from V and 5 bases from J, with 8 bases between. The CDR3 region is CASSLRRNEQYF. For the CDR3, the DNA is TGTGCCAGCAGCTTACGGCGGAACGAGCAGTACTTC.

This clone rates as medium-sized. The chain links TRBV12-3 or TRBV12-4 to TRBJ1-2; a possible D gene is TRBD1 (6 bases). V was cut by 6 bases and J by 0 bases, with 8 bases left in between. The length of the CDR3 is 13 residues. CDR3 sequence reads: CASRTGANYGYTF. The CDR3 DNA is TGTGCCAGCAGGACAGGAGCTAACTATGGCTACACCTTC.

The chain links TRBV3-1 (or the pseudogene TRBV3-2) to TRBJ2-1, with 7 positions matching TRBD1. Germline lookup yields CDR1 LGHDT and CDR2 YNNKEL (reference sequence). CDR3 size: 15 residues. V gave up 4 bases and J gave up 4 bases; unmatched junction bases: 7. The CDR3 spells CASSPLGQTYNEQFF. Here the CDR3 DNA reads TGTGCCAGCAGCCCGCTGGGACAGACTTACAATGAGCAGTTCTTC.

The V and J genes are TRBV7-8 and TRBJ2-3, with 11 nucleotides matching TRBD1. Germline V gene lookup returns CDR1 SGHVS and CDR2 FQNEAQ. V lost 5 bases, J lost 3 bases, and 7 bases stayed unmatched. The CDR3 runs 16 residues. As DNA, the CDR3 is TGTGCCAGCAGCCCGGGACAGGGGGTTGTTACAGATACGCAGTATTTT. This codes for CASSPGQGVVTDTQYF.

This clone was detected only a few times. This chain joins TRBV6-5 and TRBJ1-1, with D possibly matching TRBD1 (5 bases). The CDR3 is 15 residues long. Trimming removed 2 bases from V and 2 bases from J, with 12 bases in between. CDR1 is MNHEY, CDR2 SVGAGI, per germline. This chain's CDR3 is CASSYSPQGNTEAFF. DNA of the CDR3: TGTGCCAGCAGTTACAGTCCCCAGGGAAACACTGAAGCTTTCTTT.

The V gene is TRBV19, the J gene TRBJ1-2; D not certain. The CDR3 has 13 residues. From germline, CDR1 is LNHDA and CDR2 SQIVND (reference sequence). Deletions cut 5 bases from V and 2 bases from J, with 9 bases between. CDR3 coding DNA: TGTGCCAGTAGTGAGAGGGTGAACTATGGCTACACCTTC. Its protein product is CASSERVNYGYTF.

This sequence joins TRBV18 and TRBJ2-6; weak D call: TRBD1 (6 bases). The germline V gene has CDR1 KGHSH and CDR2 LQKENI. V lost 5 bases and J 0 bases, leaving 17 bases between the germline ends. The CDR3 runs 18 residues. CDR3 DNA: TGTGCCAGCTCAATGACGACAGGAACCTTCTCTGGGGCCAACGTCCTGACTTTC. Translation gives CASSMTTGTFSGANVLTF.

The rearrangement links TRBV24-1 to TRBJ2-3; D possibly corresponds to TRBD1 (5 bases). Germline assignment: CDR1 KGHDR and CDR2 SFDVKD. The CDR3 extends over 12 amino acids. The ends were cut back, 10 bases at V and 4 bases at J, with 11 bases in the middle. The CDR3: CATQGVADTQYF. CDR3 coding DNA: TGTGCCACTCAGGGTGTCGCAGATACGCAGTATTTT.

This rearrangement joins TRBV5-5 to TRBJ1-5; maybe TRBD1 (5 bases). From germline, CDR1 is SGHKS and CDR2 YYEKEE (reference sequence). This CDR3 comprises 14 residues. V was trimmed by 4 bases and J by 3 bases, leaving 11 bases between them. CDR3 sequence reads: CASSARVPNQPQHF. CDR3 in DNA: TGTGCCAGCAGCGCCAGGGTTCCCAATCAGCCCCAGCATTTT. Based on the CDR3 plus reference TRBV5-5 and TRBJ1-5, the full variable domain is DAGVTQSPTHLIKTRGQQVTLRCSPISGHKSVSWYQQVLGQGPQFIFQYYEKEERGRGNFPDRFSARQFPNYSSELNVNALLLGDSALYLCASSARVPNQPQHFGDGTRLSIL.

This clone has a single count. The rearrangement uses TRBV7-3 and TRBJ2-1; 9 nucleotides agree with TRBD1. The CDR3 consists of 15 residues. V shed 5 bases, J shed 2 bases, and the junction held 4 bases outside the gene matches. Germline loops: CDR1 SGHTA, CDR2 FQGTGA. As DNA, the CDR3 is TGTGCCAGCAGCCTCACAGGGGGCCCCTACAATGAGCAGTTCTTC. Amino acids: CASSLTGGPYNEQFF.

The chain is built from TRBV5-1 and TRBJ2-1; 7 positions match TRBD1. CDR3 length equals 16 residues. V shed 4 bases, J shed 6 bases, and the junction held 13 bases outside the gene matches. Germline V CDR1 and CDR2: SGHRS, YFSETQ. The CDR3 sequence is CASSPNPDRTGNEQFF. In DNA form, the CDR3 reads TGCGCCAGCAGCCCCAATCCGGACAGGACGGGCAATGAGCAGTTCTTC.

The genes are TRBV12-3 or TRBV12-4 and TRBJ1-2; 11 bases agree with TRBD1. The CDR3 length is 13 residues. The V and J ends lost 5 bases and 5 bases, in that order; junction bases with no gene match: 1. DNA for the CDR3: TGTGCCAGCAGTCGGGACAGGGGGTATGGCTACACCTTC. Its translation is CASSRDRGYGYTF.

This clone came up a few times. The chain employs TRBV6-6 and TRBJ1-2; D not resolved. CDR1 is MNHNY and CDR2 is SVGAGI in the germline V gene (reference sequence). CDR3 size: 15 residues. The V end lost 0 bases, the J end lost 4 bases, and 12 bases lay between the germline ends. The CDR3 is CASSYSIGGFYGYTF. The CDR3 bases are TGTGCCAGCAGTTACTCGATTGGCGGATTCTATGGCTACACCTTC.

The chain employs TRBV6-5 and TRBJ1-2, with 10 bases lining up with TRBD1. The junction had 9 bases not matched to a gene; V was cut back by 1 base and J by 7 bases. Germline V gene lookup returns CDR1 MNHEY and CDR2 SVGAGI. CDR3 length: 16 amino acids. The CDR3 spells CASSYFQTGGAFGYTF. The CDR3 DNA sequence: TGTGCCAGCAGTTACTTCCAGACAGGGGGCGCGTTTGGCTACACCTTC.

This chain connects TRBV5-1 to TRBJ1-1; D is uncertain. The CDR3 extends over 14 amino acids. The germline V gene has CDR1 SGHRS and CDR2 YFSETQ. V lost 0 bases and J lost 2, with 8 bases in between. The CDR3 coding sequence is TGCGCCAGCAGCTTGGCACGGGGTAACACTGAAGCTTTCTTT. This translates into CASSLARGNTEAFF.

This chain connects TRBV19 to TRBJ1-2, with unresolved D. Trimming pared 5 bases from V and 4 bases from J, leaving 14 bases between. CDR3 length: 14 amino acids. Per the germline V gene, CDR1 is LNHDA and CDR2 is SQIVND (reference sequence). CDR3 sequence reads: CASSFQVGGYGYTF. The DNA of the CDR3 is TGTGCCAGTAGTTTCCAGGTTGGAGGCTATGGCTACACCTTC.

V and J are TRBV19 and TRBJ2-1, with a possible D match to TRBD2 (6 bases). The length of the CDR3 is 15 residues. The germline gives CDR1 LNHDA, CDR2 SQIVND (reference sequence). Trimming took off 5 bases at V and 0 bases at J, with 11 bases between the two ends. This CDR3 is CASSPDGSSYNEQFF. CDR3 in DNA: TGTGCCAGTAGTCCCGACGGGAGCTCCTACAATGAGCAGTTCTTC.

This chain joins TRBV9 and TRBJ2-5; a weak D match, TRBD1 (5 bases). V lost 5 bases to trimming and J lost 2 bases, with 10 bases between them. The germline CDR1 and CDR2 sequences are SGDLS and YYNGEE. The CDR3 is 13 amino acids. CDR3 sequence (DNA): TGTGCCAGCAGTTTGGGGCAGCAAGAGACCCAGTACTTC. This encodes CASSLGQQETQYF.

The V call is TRBV3-1 (or the pseudogene TRBV3-2), the J call TRBJ2-1; D call uncertain. The ends were cut back, 4 bases at V and 5 bases at J, with 9 bases in the middle. The CDR3 runs to 13 residues. CDR1 and CDR2 (germline): LGHDT, YNNKEL (reference sequence). CDR3 residues: CASSLFSDNEQFF. As DNA, the CDR3 is TGTGCCAGCAGCCTCTTCTCAGACAATGAGCAGTTCTTC.

This clone was seen only once. V is TRBV6-1 and J is TRBJ1-2, with TRBD1 identical over 9 bases. Germline-derived CDR1 and CDR2 are MNHNS and SASEGT. The V gene end was trimmed by 5 bases and the J gene end by 2 bases; junction bases not matched to a gene: 6. The CDR3 consists of 15 residues. CDR3 bases: TGTGCCAGCAGTCACCGGGACAGGGCGAACTATGGCTACACCTTC. Its translation: CASSHRDRANYGYTF.

This clone was counted only a few times. CDR3 residues: CASSYYGQGRYEQYF. The CDR3 DNA reads TGTGCCAGCAGTTACTACGGACAGGGGCGGTACGAGCAGTACTTC. The chain is built from TRBV6-6 and TRBJ2-7; 9 nucleotides match TRBD1. The germline V gene encodes CDR1 MNHNY and CDR2 SVGAGI (reference sequence). The CDR3 is made up of 15 amino acids. V gave up 1 base and J gave up 4 bases; unmatched junction bases: 5.

In its sample, this clone was seen a few times. This chain uses TRBV5-1 with TRBJ2-5, with D possibly being TRBD2 (7 bases). V shed 2 bases and J shed 5 bases, with 13 bases lying between them. The length of the CDR3 is 14 residues. Germline loops: CDR1 SGHRS, CDR2 YFSETQ. CDR3 in DNA: TGCGCCAGCAGCTTAATTCGGGGGGCCGAGACCCAGTACTTC. It codes for CASSLIRGAETQYF. Full variable domain (missing parts from reference TRBV5-1 and TRBJ2-5): KAGVTQTPRYLIKTRGQQVTLSCSPISGHRSVSWYQQTPGQGLQFLFEYFSETQRNKGNFPGRFSGRQFSNSRSEMNVSTLELGDSALYLCASSLIRGAETQYFGPGTRLLVL.

The chain uses TRBV7-2 and TRBJ1-2; weak D call: TRBD1 (6 bases). CDR3 size: 16 residues. V was cut by 3 bases and J by 0 bases, with 14 bases left in between. The germline gives CDR1 SGHTA, CDR2 FQGNSA. As DNA, the CDR3 is TGTGCCAGCAGCTTCGTCCCAGGGGACACTAACTATGGCTACACCTTC. It encodes CASSFVPGDTNYGYTF.

This clone was counted once. The chain combines TRBV7-6 with TRBJ1-5, with D perhaps TRBD1 (6 bases). Trimming took off 2 bases at V and 0 bases at J, with 8 bases between the two ends. The germline CDR1 and CDR2 sequences are SGHVS and FNYEAQ. The CDR3 covers 15 residues. The CDR3, as DNA: TGTGCCAGCAGCTTAACAGGGAGTAGCAATCAGCCCCAGCATTTT. Its translation: CASSLTGSSNQPQHF.

The CDR3 sequence: CASTYQGGSYEQYF. In nucleotides, the CDR3 is TGCGCCAGCACTTACCAGGGGGGTTCCTACGAGCAGTACTTC. This chain connects TRBV10-2 to TRBJ2-7, with D possibly TRBD1 on 7 matching bases. The CDR3 consists of 14 residues. Germline CDR1 reads WSHSY; CDR2 reads SAAADI. The V and J ends lost 7 bases and 1 base respectively, with 14 bases between them.

Ten or more counts support this clone. The rearrangement uses TRBV19 and TRBJ1-2, with D perhaps matching TRBD1 (6 bases). Trimming pared 10 bases from V and 4 bases from J, leaving 16 bases between. Per germline, CDR1 LNHDA and CDR2 SQIVND (reference sequence). CDR3 length: 13 amino acids. CDR3 DNA sequence: TGTGCCATCACACAGGGATATGGCTATGGCTACACCTTC. It encodes CAITQGYGYGYTF.